This TCR beta chain is from a study of T-cell reconstitution after alpha-beta-depleted transplantation in children. Preparation of the TCRbeta library was carried out with unique molecular identifiers. TCRdb re-derived calls from the PCR reads in MiXCR, one entry per CDR3 protein. The sample consists of 190,000 or so distinct CDR3 sequences, approximately 6.6% of them appearing once. The V and J ends lost 4 bases and 9 bases, in that order; junction bases with no gene match: 3. CDR1 and CDR2 from the germline V gene are SGHDT and YYEEEE. This CDR3 contains 12 residues. This material consisted of PBMCs from the stem cell graft donor, taken from the stem cell graft. This receptor was obtained from a human donor who donated a stem cell graft to a child with Wiskott-Aldrich syndrome. The chain carries TRBV5-6 and TRBJ2-3; 9 positions match TRBD2. The CDR3 DNA follows: TGTGCCAGCAGCCCTAGCGGGGCGACGCAGTATTTT. Amino acids: CASSPSGATQYF. Variable domain in full (rest from reference TRBV5-6 and TRBJ2-3): DAGVTQSPTHLIKTRGQQVTLRCSPKSGHDTVSWYQQALGQGPQFIFQYYEEEERQRGNFPDRFSGHQFPNYSSELNVNALLLGDSALYLCASSPSGATQYFGPGTRLTVL.